This T cell receptor beta chain was recorded in a study of T cells after yellow fever vaccination. As for the study in general: Fractions with few cells were prepared using SMART-Seq v4 Ultra Low Input. Points from the study as a whole: A faster peak, day 5 versus 15, was reached by the weaker secondary response.

Germline assignment: CDR1 SGHDT and CDR2 YYEEEE. Trimming removed 2 bases from V and 5 bases from J; junction bases left unmatched: 3. CDR3 size: 14 residues. The table lists this clonotype with many counts. The antigen is undetermined. A 5'RACE template-switching step, the method used to make TCR cDNA, added a universal primer site and UMIs. TCRdb called the 5' RACE reads again in MiXCR, with one record for every CDR3 protein. The data contain approximately 340,000 distinct CDR3 sequences, about 9.5% of them singletons. This sequence joins TRBV5-6 and TRBJ2-1; 8 bases match TRBD2. The receptor was derived from a man between 18 and 29 years old who received the YFV17D yellow fever vaccine. The source was PBMCs, collected on the day of the first yellow fever vaccination. CDR3 sequence reads: CASSLGRGDNEQFF. The CDR3 DNA sequence: TGTGCCAGCAGCTTAGGGCGGGGGGACAATGAGCAGTTCTTC.